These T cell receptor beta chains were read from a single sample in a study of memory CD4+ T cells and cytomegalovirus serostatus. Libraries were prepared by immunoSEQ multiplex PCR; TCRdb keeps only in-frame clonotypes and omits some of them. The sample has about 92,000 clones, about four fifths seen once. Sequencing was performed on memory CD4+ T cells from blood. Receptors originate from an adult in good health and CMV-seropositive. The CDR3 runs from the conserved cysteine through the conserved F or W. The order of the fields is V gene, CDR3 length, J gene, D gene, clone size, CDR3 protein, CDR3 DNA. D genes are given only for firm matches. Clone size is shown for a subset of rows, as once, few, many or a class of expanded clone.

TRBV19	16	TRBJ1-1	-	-	CASSPTAGRMNTEAFF	TGTGCCAGTAGTCCAACGGCGGGGCGGATGAACACTGAAGCTTTCTTT
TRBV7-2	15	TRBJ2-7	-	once	CASSLVGDRTYEQYF	TGTGCCAGCAGCTTAGTGGGGGACCGCACCTACGAGCAGTACTTC
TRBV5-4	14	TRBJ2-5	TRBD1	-	CASSLGQGAETQYF	TGTGCCAGCAGCTTGGGGCAGGGGGCGGAGACCCAGTACTTC
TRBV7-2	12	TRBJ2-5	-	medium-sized	CASSAAGETQYF	TGTGCCAGCAGCGCTGCGGGCGAGACCCAGTACTTC
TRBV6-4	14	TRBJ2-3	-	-	CASSDLDSTDTQYF	TGTGCCAGCAGTGACTTGGACAGCACAGATACGCAGTATTTT
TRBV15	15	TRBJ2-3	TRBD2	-	CATSTGLAGVNTQYF	TGTGCCACCAGTACGGGACTAGCGGGAGTAAATACGCAGTATTTT
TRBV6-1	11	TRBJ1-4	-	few	CASTRLRELFF	TGTGCCAGCACCAGACTCCGGGAACTGTTTTTT
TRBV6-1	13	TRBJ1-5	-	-	CASSEQSNQPQHF	TGTGCCAGCAGTGAACAGTCTAATCAGCCCCAGCATTTT
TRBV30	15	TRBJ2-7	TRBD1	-	CAWSKPGQGTYEQYF	TGTGCCTGGAGTAAACCGGGACAGGGCACTTACGAGCAGTACTTC
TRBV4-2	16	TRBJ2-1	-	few	CASSQGVGGGYNEQFF	TGTGCCAGCAGCCAAGGAGTGGGAGGGGGCTACAATGAGCAGTTCTTC
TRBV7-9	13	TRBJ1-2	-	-	CASSHLRDWGYTF	TGTGCCAGCAGCCACCTGAGGGATTGGGGCTACACCTTC
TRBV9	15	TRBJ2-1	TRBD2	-	CASSALAGTYNEQFF	TGTGCCAGCAGCGCCCTAGCGGGCACCTACAATGAGCAGTTCTTC
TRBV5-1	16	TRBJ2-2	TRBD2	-	CASSLGAGPSTGELFF	TGCGCCAGCAGCTTGGGAGCGGGGCCGAGCACCGGGGAGCTGTTTTTT
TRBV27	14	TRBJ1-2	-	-	CASSPGTYNYGYTF	TGTGCCAGCAGTCCCGGGACCTATAACTATGGCTACACCTTC
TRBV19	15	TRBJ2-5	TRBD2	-	CASSRTSGRGETQYF	TGTGCCAGTAGTAGAACTAGCGGGAGAGGAGAGACCCAGTACTTC
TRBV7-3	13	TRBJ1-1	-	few	CASGWAENTEAFF	TGTGCCAGCGGTTGGGCGGAGAACACTGAAGCTTTCTTT
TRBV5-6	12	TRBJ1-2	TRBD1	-	CASSGQGYGYTF	TGTGCCAGCAGCGGACAGGGATATGGCTACACCTTC
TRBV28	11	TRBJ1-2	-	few	CASRTSYGYTF	TGTGCCAGCAGAACCTCTTATGGCTACACCTTC
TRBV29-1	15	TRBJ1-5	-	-	CSVRIGQNSNQPQHF	TGCAGCGTTAGAATAGGACAGAATAGCAATCAGCCCCAGCATTTT
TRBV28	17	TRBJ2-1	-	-	CASTSRQGGAGSGEQFF	TGTGCCAGCACCTCGAGGCAGGGCGGGGCCGGGTCGGGTGAGCAGTTCTTC
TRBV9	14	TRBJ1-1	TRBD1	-	CASSVGQKPTEAFF	TGTGCCAGCAGCGTGGGACAGAAACCCACTGAAGCTTTCTTT
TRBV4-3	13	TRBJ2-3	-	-	CASSPRRADTQYF	TGCGCCAGCAGCCCACGGAGGGCAGATACGCAGTATTTT
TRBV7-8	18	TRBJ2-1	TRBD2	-	CASSSSSPLAAQRNEQFF	TGTGCCAGCAGCTCCTCATCGCCCCTAGCGGCACAGCGGAATGAGCAGTTCTTC
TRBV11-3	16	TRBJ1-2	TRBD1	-	CASSLSRAGGVYGYTF	TGTGCCAGCAGCTTAAGTCGTGCAGGGGGAGTCTATGGCTACACCTTC
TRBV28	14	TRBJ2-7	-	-	CASSLIGVGYEQYF	TGTGCCAGCAGTTTAATCGGGGTCGGCTACGAGCAGTACTTC
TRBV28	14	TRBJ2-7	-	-	CASSSLYRVYEQYF	TGTGCCAGCAGTTCCCTATACAGGGTCTACGAGCAGTACTTC